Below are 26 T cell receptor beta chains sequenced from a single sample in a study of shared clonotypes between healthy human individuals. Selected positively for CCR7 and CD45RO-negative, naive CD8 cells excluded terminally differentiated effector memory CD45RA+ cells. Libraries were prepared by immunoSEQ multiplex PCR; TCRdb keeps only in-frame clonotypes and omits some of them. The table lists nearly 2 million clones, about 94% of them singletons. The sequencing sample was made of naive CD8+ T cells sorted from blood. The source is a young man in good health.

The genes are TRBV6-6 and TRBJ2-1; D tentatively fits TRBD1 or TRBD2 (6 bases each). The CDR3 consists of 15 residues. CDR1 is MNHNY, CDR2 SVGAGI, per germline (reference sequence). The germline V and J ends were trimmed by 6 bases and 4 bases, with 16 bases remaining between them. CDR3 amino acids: CASSPNRAGYNEQFF. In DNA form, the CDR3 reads TGTGCCAGCAGCCCGAACAGGGCGGGATACAATGAGCAGTTCTTC.

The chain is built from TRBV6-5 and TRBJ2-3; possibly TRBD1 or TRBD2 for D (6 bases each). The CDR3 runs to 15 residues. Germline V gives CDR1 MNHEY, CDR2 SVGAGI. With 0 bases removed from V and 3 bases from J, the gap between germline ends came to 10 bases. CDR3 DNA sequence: TGTGCCAGCAGTTACTCGAAGGGGGGAACAGATACGCAGTATTTT. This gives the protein CASSYSKGGTDTQYF.

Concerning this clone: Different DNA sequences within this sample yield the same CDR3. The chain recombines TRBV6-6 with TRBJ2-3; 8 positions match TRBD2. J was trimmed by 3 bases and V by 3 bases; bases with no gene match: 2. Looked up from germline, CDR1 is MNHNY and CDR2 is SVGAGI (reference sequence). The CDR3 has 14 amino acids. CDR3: CASSYSGETDTQYF. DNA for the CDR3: TGTGCCAGCAGTTATAGCGGGGAGACAGATACGCAGTATTTT.

CDR3 protein: CASSQLTGGAVDTQYF. CDR3 sequence (DNA): TGTGCCAGCAGCCAACTAACAGGGGGAGCGGTAGATACGCAGTATTTT. The chain links TRBV14 to TRBJ2-3, with 8 bases that match TRBD1. This CDR3 contains 16 residues. J gave up 5 bases and V 2 bases, and 9 bases lay outside the gene matches. CDR1 is SGHDN, CDR2 FVKESK, per germline.

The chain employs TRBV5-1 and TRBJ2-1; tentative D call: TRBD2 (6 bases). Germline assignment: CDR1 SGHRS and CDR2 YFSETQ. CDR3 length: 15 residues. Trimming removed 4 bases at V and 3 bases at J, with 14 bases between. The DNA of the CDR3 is TGCGCCAGCAGCGGGAGTAGCGGTAACTACAATGAGCAGTTCTTC. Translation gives CASSGSSGNYNEQFF.

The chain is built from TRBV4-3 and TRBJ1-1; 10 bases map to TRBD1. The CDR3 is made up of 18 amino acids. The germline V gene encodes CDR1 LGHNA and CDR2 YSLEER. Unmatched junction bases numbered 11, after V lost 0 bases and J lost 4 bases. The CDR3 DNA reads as TGCGCCAGCAGCCAAGATCCCGGGACAGGGGCTGAAAGCACTGAAGCTTTCTTT. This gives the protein CASSQDPGTGAESTEAFF.

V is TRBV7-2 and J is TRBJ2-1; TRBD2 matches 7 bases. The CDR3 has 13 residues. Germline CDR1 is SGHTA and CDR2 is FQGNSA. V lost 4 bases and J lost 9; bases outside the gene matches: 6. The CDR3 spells CASSYGLAVEQFF. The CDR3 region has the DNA TGTGCCAGCAGCTATGGCCTAGCGGTTGAGCAGTTCTTC.

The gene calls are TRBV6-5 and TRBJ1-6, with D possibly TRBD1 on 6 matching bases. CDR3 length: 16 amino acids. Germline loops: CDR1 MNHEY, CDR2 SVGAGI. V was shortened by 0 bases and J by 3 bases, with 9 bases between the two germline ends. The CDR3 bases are TGTGCCAGCAGTTACTCGGGACACCTCTATAATTCACCCCTCCACTTT. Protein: CASSYSGHLYNSPLHF.

CDR3 region: CASSQGRQGDYEQYF. The CDR3 region has the DNA TGTGCCAGCAGCCAAGGGCGGCAGGGGGACTACGAGCAGTACTTC. The gene calls are TRBV14 and TRBJ2-7; 7 bases map to TRBD1. Trimming cost V 1 base and J 3 bases; bases outside gene matches: 6. CDR3 size: 15 residues. CDR1 SGHDN and CDR2 FVKESK come from the germline V gene. The entire variable domain, with the rest obtained from reference TRBV14 and TRBJ2-7, is as follows: EAGVTQFPSHSVIEKGQTVTLRCDPISGHDNLYWYRRVMGKEIKFLLHFVKESKQDESGMPNNRFLAERTGGTYSTLKVQPAELEDSGVYFCASSQGRQGDYEQYFGPGTRLTVT.

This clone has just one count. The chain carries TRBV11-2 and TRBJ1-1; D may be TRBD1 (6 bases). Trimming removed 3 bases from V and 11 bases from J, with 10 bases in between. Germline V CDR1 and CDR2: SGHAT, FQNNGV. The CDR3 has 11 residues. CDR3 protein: CASSFNREAFF. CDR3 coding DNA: TGTGCCAGCAGCTTCAACAGGGAGGCTTTCTTT.

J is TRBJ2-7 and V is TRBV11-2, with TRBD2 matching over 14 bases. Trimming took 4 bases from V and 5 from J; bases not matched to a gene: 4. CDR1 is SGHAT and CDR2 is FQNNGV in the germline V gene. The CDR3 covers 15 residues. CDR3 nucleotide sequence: TGTGCCAGCAGCTCGGGACTAGCGGGAGCTAACGAGCAGTACTTC. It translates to CASSSGLAGANEQYF.

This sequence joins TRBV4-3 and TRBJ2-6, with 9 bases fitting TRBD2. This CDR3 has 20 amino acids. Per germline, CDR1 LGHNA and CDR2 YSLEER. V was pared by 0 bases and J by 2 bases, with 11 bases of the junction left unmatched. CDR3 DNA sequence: TGCGCCAGCAGCCAAGAAGTAGCGGGAGTGGTAGGTCCTGGGGCCAACGTCCTGACTTTC. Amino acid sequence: CASSQEVAGVVGPGANVLTF.

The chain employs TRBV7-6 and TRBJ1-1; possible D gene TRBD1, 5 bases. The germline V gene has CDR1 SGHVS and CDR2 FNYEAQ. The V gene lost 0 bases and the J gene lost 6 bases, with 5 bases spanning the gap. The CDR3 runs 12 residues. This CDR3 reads CASSLAGAEAFF. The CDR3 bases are TGTGCCAGCAGCTTAGCGGGGGCTGAAGCTTTCTTT.

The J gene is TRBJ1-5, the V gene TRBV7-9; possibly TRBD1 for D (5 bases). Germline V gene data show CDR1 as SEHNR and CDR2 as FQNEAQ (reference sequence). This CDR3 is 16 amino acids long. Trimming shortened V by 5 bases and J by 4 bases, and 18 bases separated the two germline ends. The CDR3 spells CASSPSGTGVNQPQHF. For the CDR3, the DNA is TGTGCCAGCAGCCCGTCCGGGACGGGCGTGAATCAGCCCCAGCATTTT.

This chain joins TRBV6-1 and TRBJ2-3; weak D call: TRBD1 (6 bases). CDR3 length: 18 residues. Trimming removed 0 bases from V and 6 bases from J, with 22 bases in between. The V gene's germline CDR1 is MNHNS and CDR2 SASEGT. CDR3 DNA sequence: TGTGCCAGCAGTGAAGCGCGGTTTGGGGGCCCCGTTGAGGATACGCAGTATTTT. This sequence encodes CASSEARFGGPVEDTQYF.

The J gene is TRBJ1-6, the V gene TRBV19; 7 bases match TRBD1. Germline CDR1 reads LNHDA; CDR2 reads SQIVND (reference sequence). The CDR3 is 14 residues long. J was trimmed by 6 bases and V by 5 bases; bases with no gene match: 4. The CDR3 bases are TGTGCCAGTAGTCCCGGACAGGCTAATTCACCCCTCCACTTT. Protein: CASSPGQANSPLHF.

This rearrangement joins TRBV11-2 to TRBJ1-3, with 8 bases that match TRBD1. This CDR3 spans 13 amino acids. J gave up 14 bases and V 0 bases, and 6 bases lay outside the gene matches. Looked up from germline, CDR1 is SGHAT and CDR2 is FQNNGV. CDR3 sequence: CASSLDPDRELYF. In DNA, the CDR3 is TGTGCCAGCAGCTTAGATCCGGACAGGGAATTATATTTT.

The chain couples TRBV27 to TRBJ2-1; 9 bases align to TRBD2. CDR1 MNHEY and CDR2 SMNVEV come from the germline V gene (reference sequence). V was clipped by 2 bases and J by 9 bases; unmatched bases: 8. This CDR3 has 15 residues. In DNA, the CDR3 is TGTGCCAGCAGTTTAGGCGGGGGGGCCGGATTTGAGCAGTTCTTC. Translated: CASSLGGGAGFEQFF.

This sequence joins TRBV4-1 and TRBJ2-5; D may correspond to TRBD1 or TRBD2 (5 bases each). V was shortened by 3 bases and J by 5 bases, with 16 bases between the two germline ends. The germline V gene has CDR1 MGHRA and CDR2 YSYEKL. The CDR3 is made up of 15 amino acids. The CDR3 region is CASSQLQGVRETQYF. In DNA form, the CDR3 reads TGCGCCAGCAGCCAGCTCCAGGGAGTCCGGGAGACCCAGTACTTC.

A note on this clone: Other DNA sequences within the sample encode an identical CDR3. CDR3 sequence reads: CAWSLGTYEQYF. The CDR3 DNA reads as TGTGCCTGGAGTCTAGGGACCTACGAGCAGTACTTC. The rearrangement joins TRBV30 to TRBJ2-7; D uncertain. The CDR3 covers 12 residues. The germline gives CDR1 GTSNPN, CDR2 SVGIG (reference sequence). V lost 2 bases and J 2 bases, leaving 7 bases between the germline ends.

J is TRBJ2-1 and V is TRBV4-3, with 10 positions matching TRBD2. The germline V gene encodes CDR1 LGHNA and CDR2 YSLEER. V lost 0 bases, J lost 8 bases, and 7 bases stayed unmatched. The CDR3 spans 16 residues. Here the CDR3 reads CASSQEPSGSDYEQFF. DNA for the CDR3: TGCGCCAGCAGCCAAGAGCCTAGCGGGAGTGACTATGAGCAGTTCTTC.

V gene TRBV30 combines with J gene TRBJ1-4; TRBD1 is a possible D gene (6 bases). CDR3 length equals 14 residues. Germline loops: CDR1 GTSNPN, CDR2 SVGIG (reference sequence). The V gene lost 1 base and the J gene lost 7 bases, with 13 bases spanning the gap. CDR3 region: CAWSDTGLGEKLFF. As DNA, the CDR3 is TGTGCCTGGAGTGACACAGGGTTGGGTGAAAAACTGTTTTTT.

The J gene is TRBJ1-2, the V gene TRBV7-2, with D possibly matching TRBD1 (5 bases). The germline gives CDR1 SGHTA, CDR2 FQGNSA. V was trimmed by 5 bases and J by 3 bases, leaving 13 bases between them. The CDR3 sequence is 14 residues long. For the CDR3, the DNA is TGTGCCAGCAGCCACGGGACGTCGGACTATGGCTACACCTTC. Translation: CASSHGTSDYGYTF.

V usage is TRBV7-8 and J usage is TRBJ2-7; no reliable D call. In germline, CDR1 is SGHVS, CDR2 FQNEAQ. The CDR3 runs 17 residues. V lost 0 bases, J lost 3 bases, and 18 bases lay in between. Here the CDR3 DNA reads TGTGCCAGCAGCTTAGCGCGTGACTTACCCATGGGCTACGAGCAGTACTTC. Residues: CASSLARDLPMGYEQYF.

As DNA, the CDR3 is TGTGCCAGCAGTGACGGGGCATTCTACGAGCAGTACTTC. It specifies CASSDGAFYEQYF. The chain combines TRBV2 with TRBJ2-7; tentatively, D is TRBD1 or TRBD2 (5 bases each). The germline V and J ends were trimmed by 3 bases and 3 bases, with 9 bases remaining between them. Germline V CDR1 and CDR2: SNHLY, FYNNEI. The CDR3 loop spans 13 amino acids.

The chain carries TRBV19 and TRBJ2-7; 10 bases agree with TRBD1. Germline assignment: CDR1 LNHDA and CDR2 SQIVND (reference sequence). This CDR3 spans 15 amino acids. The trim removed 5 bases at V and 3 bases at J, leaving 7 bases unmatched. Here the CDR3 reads CASSVKGQGHYEQYF. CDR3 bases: TGTGCCAGTAGTGTAAAGGGACAGGGGCACTACGAGCAGTACTTC.